The rows below give T cell receptor beta chains drawn from one sample of a study of cytomegalovirus exposure and HLA in healthy donors. This table comes from immunoSEQ multiplex PCR, and its TCRdb copy is limited to in-frame clones, with some not included. The table shows fewer than 140,000 clones, with over 75% occurring only once. What was sequenced was PBMCs. The receptors here all came from a man aged 55 to 70 in good health and CMV-seronegative. Each CDR3 is given with its conserved first and last residue. The D gene is left open where the match is weak. Part of the rows lack a size; the others show once, few, many or a class for expanded clones.

>NA|TRBJ1-5|TRBV6-5|NA
CASRPGQTNNQPQHF
TGTGCCAGCAGACCGGGACAAACGAACAATCAGCCCCAGCATTTT
>NA|TRBJ2-1|TRBV7-6|TRBD2
CASSSSAGGLYNEQFF
TGTGCCAGCAGCTCCTCGGCGGGGGGTCTCTACAATGAGCAGTTCTTC
>NA|TRBJ2-7|TRBV5-4|NA
CASSLNRDYEQYF
TGTGCCAGCAGCTTGAATAGAGACTACGAGCAGTACTTC
>few|TRBJ2-1|TRBV11-3|NA
CASSPIGIDEQFF
TGTGCCAGCAGCCCGATCGGGATCGATGAGCAGTTCTTC
>once|TRBJ2-3|TRBV19|NA
CASTRGKDTQYF
TGTGCCTCAACCAGGGGAAAAGATACGCAGTATTTT
>NA|TRBJ2-7|TRBV6-1|TRBD2
CASSDRGSGSSYEQYF
TGTGCCAGCAGTGATAGGGGTAGCGGGTCCTCCTACGAGCAGTACTTC
>NA|TRBJ1-1|TRBV7-8|NA
CASSSTVNTEAFF
TGTGCCAGCAGCTCGACAGTGAACACTGAAGCTTTCTTT
>NA|TRBJ1-5|TRBV2|NA
CASREDRDSNQPQHF
TGTGCCAGCAGGGAGGACAGAGATAGCAATCAGCCCCAGCATTTT
>NA|TRBJ1-5|TRBV10-3|NA
CAISDGARQPQHF
TGTGCCATCAGTGACGGAGCCCGGCAGCCCCAGCATTTT
>NA|TRBJ2-1|TRBV27|TRBD2
CASSQRTSGGWGEQFF
TGTGCCAGCAGCCAACGGACTAGCGGGGGCTGGGGTGAGCAGTTCTTC
>NA|TRBJ2-1|TRBV6-5|TRBD2
CASSSYVAGAKFF
TGTGCCAGCAGTTCTTATGTAGCGGGTGCCAAGTTCTTC
>NA|TRBJ1-3|TRBV5-4|NA
CASSTFSGVNTIYF
TGTGCCAGCAGTACATTTTCGGGTGTGAACACCATATATTTT
>NA|TRBJ1-2|TRBV19|NA
CASSMIGQGGRENGYTF
TGTGCCAGTAGTATGATCGGCCAGGGAGGGAGAGAGAATGGCTACACCTTC